The 32 T cell receptor beta chains below come from one sample, sequenced in a study of T cells after yellow fever vaccination. TCRdb processed the 5' RACE reads anew with MiXCR; each CDR3 protein has one entry. The table shows around 360,000 distinct CDR3 sequences, with 11% occurring only once. Sample: PBMCs, taken on the day of the first yellow fever vaccination. These TCRs come from a man younger than 35 who received the YFV17D yellow fever vaccine.

This chain links TRBV5-1 with TRBJ1-1, with 9 bases lining up with TRBD1. Germline V gene data show CDR1 as SGHRS and CDR2 as YFSETQ. V lost 4 bases and J lost 6; bases outside the gene matches: 4. CDR3 length: 13 residues. The CDR3 loop is CASSGDRVAEAFF. The CDR3 region has the DNA TGCGCCAGCAGCGGGGACAGGGTCGCTGAAGCTTTCTTT. The full variable domain, with the rest looked up from reference TRBV5-1 and TRBJ1-1, is KAGVTQTPRYLIKTRGQQVTLSCSPISGHRSVSWYQQTPGQGLQFLFEYFSETQRNKGNFPGRFSGRQFSNSRSEMNVSTLELGDSALYLCASSGDRVAEAFFGQGTRLTVV.

The rearrangement uses TRBV7-2 and TRBJ2-1; 7 bases are a match to TRBD1. Germline CDR1 reads SGHTA; CDR2 reads FQGNSA. This CDR3 contains 14 residues. V shed 3 bases, J shed 6 bases, and the junction held 5 bases outside the gene matches. The CDR3 DNA follows: TGTGCCAGCAGCTTCTACAGGGGTAGCAATGAGCAGTTCTTC. Amino acid sequence: CASSFYRGSNEQFF.

V and J are TRBV10-3 and TRBJ2-7; 10 bases match TRBD1. J lost 3 bases, V lost 10 bases, and 18 bases had no gene match. Germline CDR1 reads ENHRY; CDR2 reads SYGVKD. This CDR3 has 17 amino acids. DNA for the CDR3: TGTGCCACTTGGGACAGGGGTAAGGGTCGGGTGATCTACGAGCAGTACGTC. Encoded protein: CATWDRGKGRVIYEQYV.

CDR3 residues: CASSRVGGETQYF. In nucleotides, the CDR3 is TGTGCCAGCAGTCGAGTCGGGGGGGAGACCCAGTACTTC. The chain has TRBV12-3 or TRBV12-4 and TRBJ2-5; 7 nucleotides agree with TRBD2. The V and J ends lost 5 bases and 5 bases, in that order; junction bases with no gene match: 5. CDR3 length: 13 amino acids.

The chain joins TRBV7-2 to TRBJ2-3; TRBD1 might be the D (5 bases). Between the trimmed V and J ends, which lost 3 bases and 0 bases, there was a span of 10 bases. The CDR3 is made up of 15 amino acids. Germline values: CDR1 SGHTA, CDR2 FQGNSA. The CDR3 loop reads CASSFQGPSTDTQYF. CDR3 nucleotides: TGTGCCAGCAGCTTTCAGGGCCCCAGCACAGATACGCAGTATTTT.

This clonotype was recorded at least ten times. The chain recombines TRBV5-1 with TRBJ1-1, with D maybe TRBD1 (6 bases). Germline V gene data show CDR1 as SGHRS and CDR2 as YFSETQ. CDR3 length equals 15 residues. The V and J ends lost 7 bases and 0 bases respectively, with 16 bases between them. The DNA of the CDR3 is TGCGCCAGCCGGCACATCGGACAGCTGAACACTGAAGCTTTCTTT. Amino acid sequence: CASRHIGQLNTEAFF. Full variable domain (rest looked up from reference TRBV5-1 and TRBJ1-1): KAGVTQTPRYLIKTRGQQVTLSCSPISGHRSVSWYQQTPGQGLQFLFEYFSETQRNKGNFPGRFSGRQFSNSRSEMNVSTLELGDSALYLCASRHIGQLNTEAFFGQGTRLTVV.

This clonotype was recorded many times. The chain combines TRBV6-2 or TRBV6-3 with TRBJ2-5; no definite D call. The CDR3 covers 14 residues. V was cut by 0 bases and J by 1 base, with 6 bases left in between. Germline V gene sequence: CDR1 MNHEY, CDR2 SVGEGT. The CDR3 DNA sequence: TGTGCCAGCAGTTACTCCTGGGGCCAAGAGACCCAGTACTTC. This encodes CASSYSWGQETQYF.

The CDR3 nucleotides read TGTGCCAGCAGCTTGGCCTCAGCCAACAATGAGCAGTTCTTC. As protein: CASSLASANNEQFF. The V call is TRBV5-6, the J call TRBJ2-1, with D uncertain. The V end was cut by 0 bases, the J end by 5 bases, with 9 bases between. Germline CDR1 and CDR2: SGHDT and YYEEEE. The CDR3 contains 14 residues. The whole variable domain, remainder taken from reference TRBV5-6 and TRBJ2-1, is DAGVTQSPTHLIKTRGQQVTLRCSPKSGHDTVSWYQQALGQGPQFIFQYYEEEERQRGNFPDRFSGHQFPNYSSELNVNALLLGDSALYLCASSLASANNEQFFGPGTRLTVL.

This clonotype was detected a few times. The rearrangement joins TRBV6-2 or TRBV6-3 to TRBJ2-1; the D is unclear. The germline V and J ends were trimmed by 3 bases and 9 bases, with 6 bases remaining between them. The CDR3 consists of 11 residues. Germline CDR1 and CDR2: MNHEY and SVGEGT. The CDR3 bases are TGTGCCAGCAGTTATCTGGTTGAGCAGTTCTTC. The encoded protein is CASSYLVEQFF.

The CDR3, as DNA: TGCAGTGCTAGACCTAGCGGGGGCGGCACAGATACGCAGTATTTT. Translated, it gives CSARPSGGGTDTQYF. The J gene is TRBJ2-3, the V gene TRBV20-1, with 10 bases identical to TRBD2. The CDR3 has 15 residues. Trimming removed 2 bases from V and 1 base from J; junction bases left unmatched: 3. Per germline, CDR1 DFQATT and CDR2 SNEGSKA (reference sequence).

This clonotype was observed a few times. The limits of the CDR3 on the DNA are not certain, so only TCRdb's listed CDR3 is given. The rearrangement uses TRBV12-3 or TRBV12-4 and TRBJ2-7. Including both end residues, the CDR3 is 14 amino acids long. The CDR3 loop reads CASSSSGYSYEQYF.

This sequence joins TRBV11-2 and TRBJ2-7; 11 nucleotides agree with TRBD1. V was clipped by 4 bases and J by 2 bases; unmatched bases: 10. Germline CDR1 reads SGHAT; CDR2 reads FQNNGV. CDR3 length: 17 amino acids. The CDR3, as DNA: TGTGCCAGCAGCTCCGGGACAGGGGGTGTAAGGACCTACGAGCAGTACTTC. Its protein product is CASSSGTGGVRTYEQYF.

This clonotype appeared a few times. V usage is TRBV5-4 and J usage is TRBJ2-7; D ambiguous. CDR3 size: 11 residues. The V end lost 9 bases, the J end lost 4 bases, and 11 bases lay between the germline ends. Germline values: CDR1 SGHNT, CDR2 YYREEE (reference sequence). The CDR3 is CATPVVYEQYV. The CDR3 nucleotides read TGTGCCACCCCAGTTGTGTACGAGCAGTACGTC.

The CDR3, as DNA: TGTGCCAGCACCCAAATCGGGCAGCCCCAGCATTTT. Protein sequence: CASTQIGQPQHF. The rearrangement uses TRBV6-6 and TRBJ1-5; D unresolved. The CDR3 extends over 12 amino acids. V was trimmed by 7 bases and J by 7 bases, leaving 11 bases between them. Germline CDR1 and CDR2: MNHNY and SVGAGI (reference sequence).

The chain employs TRBV6-2 or TRBV6-3 and TRBJ2-2; 13 bases line up with TRBD2. Germline loops: CDR1 MNHEY, CDR2 SVGEGT. CDR3 length: 17 amino acids. V shed 4 bases, J shed 3 bases, and the junction held 5 bases outside the gene matches. The CDR3 here is CASSSRLAGGYTGELFF. The DNA for the CDR3 is TGTGCCAGCAGTTCCCGACTAGCGGGGGGTTACACCGGGGAGCTGTTTTTT.

The chain recombines TRBV4-3 with TRBJ2-1; 10 bases line up with TRBD2. From germline, CDR1 is LGHNA and CDR2 YSLEER. CDR3 length: 13 residues. V shed 0 bases, J shed 16 bases, and the junction held 6 bases outside the gene matches. The CDR3 region has the DNA TGCGCCAGCAGCCAAGAAGAGGGGACTAGCGTATTCTTC. Its translation is CASSQEEGTSVFF.

The chain recombines TRBV4-3 with TRBJ2-7; the D is unclear. CDR1 LGHNA and CDR2 YSLEER come from the germline V gene. The ends were cut back, 2 bases at V and 4 bases at J, with 12 bases in the middle. CDR3 length: 14 residues. The CDR3 bases are TGCGCCAGCAGCCAAAGTGCCCGAGGATACGAGCAGTACTTC. Protein product: CASSQSARGYEQYF.

The chain joins TRBV5-1 to TRBJ2-2; unclear D gene. V was cut by 4 bases and J by 0 bases, with 16 bases left in between. This CDR3 has 17 residues. Germline CDR1 SGHRS, CDR2 YFSETQ. CDR3 loop: CASSSQWRGANTGELFF. The CDR3 DNA sequence: TGCGCCAGCAGCAGTCAGTGGCGTGGGGCGAACACCGGGGAGCTGTTTTTT.

This clonotype showed up just a few times. The chain has TRBV5-4 and TRBJ1-4; weak D call: TRBD1 (5 bases). Looked up from germline, CDR1 is SGHNT and CDR2 is YYREEE (reference sequence). The CDR3 covers 15 residues. Trimming stripped 2 bases from V and 1 base from J, with 9 bases between. The CDR3: CASSFRGETNEKLFF. CDR3 sequence (DNA): TGTGCCAGCAGCTTTCGGGGGGAAACTAATGAAAAACTGTTTTTT.

This clonotype was observed a handful of times. This chain connects TRBV24-1 to TRBJ1-2, with D unresolved. Germline V gene data show CDR1 as KGHDR and CDR2 as SFDVKD. CDR3 length: 14 residues. V was pared by 3 bases and J by 0 bases, with 7 bases between. CDR3 sequence (DNA): TGTGCCACCAGTGATGTGGGTTCTAACTATGGCTACACCTTC. Protein sequence: CATSDVGSNYGYTF.

The chain recombines TRBV11-2 with TRBJ1-3; D may be TRBD1 (5 bases). The germline V gene has CDR1 SGHAT and CDR2 FQNNGV. CDR3 length: 17 amino acids. Trimming cost V 0 bases and J 0 bases, with 12 bases left between them. In nucleotides, the CDR3 is TGTGCCAGCAGCTTAGACGGTCCAGGGATCTCTGGAAACACCATATATTTT. Encoded protein: CASSLDGPGISGNTIYF.

V is TRBV19 and J is TRBJ2-6; a weak D match, TRBD2 (6 bases). Per germline, CDR1 LNHDA and CDR2 SQIVND (reference sequence). The V end was cut by 0 bases, the J end by 0 bases, with 6 bases between. This CDR3 spans 16 amino acids. CDR3 in DNA: TGTGCCAGTAGTATAGAGGGGGGCTCTGGGGCCAACGTCCTGACTTTC. Amino acid sequence: CASSIEGGSGANVLTF. Full variable domain (remainder filled in from reference TRBV19 and TRBJ2-6): DGGITQSPKYLFRKEGQNVTLSCEQNLNHDAMYWYRQDPGQGLRLIYYSQIVNDFQKGDIAEGYSVSREKKESFPLTVTSAQKNPTAFYLCASSIEGGSGANVLTFGAGSRLTVL.

This clonotype has only a few counts. The V gene is TRBV18, the J gene TRBJ2-7; weak D call: TRBD2 (6 bases). Germline-derived CDR1 and CDR2 are KGHSH and LQKENI. The CDR3 is made up of 14 amino acids. The ends were cut back, 6 bases at V and 4 bases at J, with 16 bases in the middle. The CDR3 bases are TGTGCCAGCTCTCCCGGGACCGCGGGATACGAGCAGTACTTC. Translated: CASSPGTAGYEQYF.

The CDR3 coding sequence is TGTGCCAGCAGCCACCTACTAGGGAGGAGGGACGTCTATGGCTACACCTTC. This gives the protein CASSHLLGRRDVYGYTF. The gene calls are TRBV4-2 and TRBJ1-2; the D gene is possibly TRBD1 (5 bases). The V end was cut by 3 bases, the J end by 4 bases, with 21 bases between. Germline CDR1 LGHNA, CDR2 YNFKEQ. This CDR3 has 17 residues.

The rearrangement uses TRBV20-1 and TRBJ1-1, with 7 bases aligning to TRBD1. Germline values: CDR1 DFQATT, CDR2 SNEGSKA (reference sequence). The CDR3 covers 15 residues. The J segment lost 1 base and the V segment lost 5 bases, leaving 10 bases of the junction unmatched. CDR3 nucleotide sequence: TGCAGTGCTCTGGATGACAGGGCCCCGAACACTGAAGCTTTCTTT. Residues: CSALDDRAPNTEAFF.

The sample holds a few counts of this clonotype. V usage is TRBV11-2 and J usage is TRBJ2-3; 13 nucleotides line up with TRBD2. The germline V gene encodes CDR1 SGHAT and CDR2 FQNNGV. The CDR3 is 17 residues long. The trim removed 5 bases at V and 2 bases at J, leaving 7 bases unmatched. The CDR3 loop is CASSVGTSGDYTDTQYF. Here the CDR3 DNA reads TGTGCCAGCAGCGTGGGGACTAGCGGGGACTACACAGATACGCAGTATTTT.

The rearrangement links TRBV9 to TRBJ2-1, with 9 bases that match TRBD1. Trimming at V came to 3 bases and at J to 7 bases, leaving 2 bases not matched to a gene. In germline, CDR1 is SGDLS, CDR2 YYNGEE. CDR3 size: 13 residues. This CDR3 reads CASSEGTGNEQFF. The CDR3 DNA reads TGTGCCAGCAGCGAGGGGACAGGGAATGAGCAGTTCTTC.

A few counts support this clonotype. This chain joins TRBV6-5 and TRBJ1-1; D not certain. V was pared by 4 bases and J by 1 base, with 16 bases between. Germline V gene data show CDR1 as MNHEY and CDR2 as SVGAGI. The CDR3 consists of 16 residues. The CDR3 spells CASSFAPGRTNTEAFF. CDR3 DNA sequence: TGTGCCAGCAGTTTCGCACCTGGACGGACGAACACTGAAGCTTTCTTT.

The J gene is TRBJ1-4, the V gene TRBV10-3; 9 bases map to TRBD1. After removal of 11 bases from V and 5 bases from J, the junction contained 6 bases not matched to a gene. The CDR3 spans 13 residues. Per the germline V gene, CDR1 is ENHRY and CDR2 is SYGVKD. CDR3 sequence: CAARTGENEKLFF. The CDR3 bases are TGTGCCGCCCGGACAGGGGAAAATGAAAAACTGTTTTTT.

The chain employs TRBV24-1 and TRBJ2-6; possible D gene TRBD2, 6 bases. The CDR3 consists of 16 residues. Per germline, CDR1 KGHDR and CDR2 SFDVKD. V was trimmed by 6 bases and J by 1 base, leaving 12 bases between them. CDR3 in amino acids: CATSQTAGSGANVLTF. Here the CDR3 DNA reads TGTGCCACCAGTCAGACTGCGGGGTCTGGGGCCAACGTCCTGACTTTC.

This chain uses TRBV30 with TRBJ2-3; D unresolved. The CDR3 length is 12 residues. V lost 0 bases, J lost 6 bases, and 7 bases lay in between. From germline, CDR1 is GTSNPN and CDR2 SVGIG (reference sequence). CDR3 nucleotides: TGTGCCTGGAGTGTAGCAACGGATACGCAGTATTTT. It encodes CAWSVATDTQYF. Based on the CDR3 plus reference TRBV30 and TRBJ2-3, the full variable domain is SQTIHQWPATLVQPVGSPLSLECTVEGTSNPNLYWYRQAAGRGLQLLFYSVGIGQISSEVPQNLSASRPQDRQFILSSKKLLLSDSGFYLCAWSVATDTQYFGPGTRLTVL.

This clonotype turned up a few times. The chain combines TRBV5-1 with TRBJ1-1; D not certain. The V and J ends lost 1 base and 2 bases respectively, with 9 bases between them. The CDR3 consists of 14 residues. The germline V gene encodes CDR1 SGHRS and CDR2 YFSETQ. The CDR3 bases are TGCGCCAGCAGCTTGAAGGGAATTAACACTGAAGCTTTCTTT. This translates into CASSLKGINTEAFF.